The 8 T cell receptor beta chains listed next were all sequenced from one sample in a study of shared T cell receptors in the human thymus. Some clones are missing from TCRdb's copy, which holds only in-frame ones; the method was immunoSEQ multiplex PCR. The sample has about 710,000 clones, 80% to 90% seen once. This sample was also put to use in a study of human thymus T cells.

The sample consisted of thymocytes. Receptor source: a boy under two years old with a congenital heart defect.

This clone showed up just once. J is TRBJ1-1 and V is TRBV7-2, with TRBD1 matching 9 bases. Germline V lookup: CDR1 SGHTA, CDR2 FQGNSA. The CDR3 runs to 13 residues. Losses at the gene ends were 3 bases for V and 5 bases for J; bases not matched to a gene: 1. The CDR3 bases are TGTGCCAGCAGCTTTGGACAGGGGACTGAAGCTTTCTTT. This gives the protein CASSFGQGTEAFF. Drawing the rest from reference TRBV7-2 and TRBJ1-1, the complete variable domain is GAGVSQSPSNKVTEKGKDVELRCDPISGHTALYWYRQSLGQGLEFLIYFQGNSAPDKSGLPSDRFSAERTGGSVSTLTIQRTQQEDSAVYLCASSFGQGTEAFFGQGTRLTVV.

The genes are TRBV5-5 and TRBJ1-5, with 8 bases fitting TRBD1. The germline V gene has CDR1 SGHKS and CDR2 YYEKEE (reference sequence). CDR3 length: 13 amino acids. V was clipped by 5 bases and J by 7 bases; unmatched bases: 5. The CDR3 DNA is TGTGCCAGCAGTGTGGACAGGGTACAGCCCCAGCATTTT. Its translation: CASSVDRVQPQHF.

This rearrangement joins TRBV14 to TRBJ2-2; TRBD2 aligns across 15 bases. With 3 bases clipped from V and 5 bases from J, the junction kept 10 bases outside the gene matches. The germline CDR1 and CDR2 sequences are SGHDN and FVKESK. CDR3 length equals 19 residues. The CDR3 bases are TGTGCCAGCAGCCAGAGCGGACTAGCGGGAGGGCCTAGGACCGGGGAGCTGTTTTTT. This sequence encodes CASSQSGLAGGPRTGELFF. Full variable domain (missing parts from reference TRBV14 and TRBJ2-2): EAGVTQFPSHSVIEKGQTVTLRCDPISGHDNLYWYRRVMGKEIKFLLHFVKESKQDESGMPNNRFLAERTGGTYSTLKVQPAELEDSGVYFCASSQSGLAGGPRTGELFFGEGSRLTVL.

This chain uses TRBV5-6 with TRBJ1-2; TRBD1 matches 9 bases. The CDR3 loop spans 15 amino acids. CDR1 SGHDT and CDR2 YYEEEE come from the germline V gene. The V and J ends lost 5 bases and 2 bases, in that order; junction bases with no gene match: 7. CDR3 bases: TGTGCCAGCAGACAGGACAGGGGAAAGAACTATGGCTACACCTTC. As protein: CASRQDRGKNYGYTF.

V gene TRBV5-1 combines with J gene TRBJ2-5, with TRBD1 matching over 7 bases. The CDR3 is 21 residues long. Trimming cost V 5 bases and J 1 base; bases outside gene matches: 26. Germline V gene data show CDR1 as SGHRS and CDR2 as YFSETQ. The DNA of the CDR3 is TGCGCCAGCAGTAAAATTATCCGGGACAGCGTTACAGCAGGAGGCCAAGAGACCCAGTACTTC. It codes for CASSKIIRDSVTAGGQETQYF.

CDR3: CASSDSGLGRTSILETQYF. CDR3 in DNA: TGTGCCAGCAGTGATAGTGGCCTTGGGCGGACTAGCATTCTGGAGACCCAGTACTTC. The chain employs TRBV6-1 and TRBJ2-5, with 8 nucleotides matching TRBD2. CDR1 and CDR2 from the germline V gene are MNHNS and SASEGT. This CDR3 comprises 19 residues. V lost 3 bases and J lost 5; bases outside the gene matches: 20.

V is TRBV25-1 and J is TRBJ1-2; 7 bases are shared with TRBD1. This CDR3 has 13 residues. Germline lookup yields CDR1 MGHDK and CDR2 SYGVNS. V dropped 8 bases and J dropped 3; count of bases not matched to a gene: 6. CDR3 protein: CASRPDRYYGYTF. The CDR3 nucleotides read TGTGCCAGCCGCCCGGACAGGTACTATGGCTACACCTTC.

The gene calls are TRBV5-8 and TRBJ2-7, with D perhaps TRBD1 (6 bases). The CDR3 sequence is 15 residues long. V lost 3 bases and J lost 2, with 15 bases in between. CDR1 and CDR2 (germline): SGHTS, YDEGEE. The DNA of the CDR3 is TGTGCCAGCAGCTCCCTGGGGGCGGAGACCTACGAGCAGTACTTC. Protein sequence: CASSSLGAETYEQYF.